This T cell receptor (beta chain) is from a study of CD8+ T cells in alopecia areata (dated by TCRdb to 2017 to 2018). Study-wide context: Treated patients were enrolled in an open-label pilot trial of oral tofacitinib, 5 to 10 mg twice daily, for moderate-to-severe alopecia areata. Tofacitinib was administered for 6 to 18 months, and 6 months of follow-up off drug were then conducted to assess delayed response and recurrence. Amplification of TCRbeta CDR3 regions was done by immunoSEQ multiplex PCR using 35 Vbeta forward primers and 13 Jbeta reverse primers. Scalp tissue and sorted CD4+ and CD8+ peripheral blood T cells from patchy and totalis/universalis alopecia areata patients and from healthy controls were covered by human TCRbeta sequencing. Clonality in the scalp was compared among normal scalp (n=4), patchy alopecia areata scalp (n=8), and alopecia totalis/universalis scalp (n=8). RNA came from the PAXgene miRNA kit for fixed scalp, the miRNeasy kit for PBMCs, and the RNeasy kit for mouse skin. In both human patients and the C3H/HeJ mouse model, the study applied high-throughput TCRbeta sequencing to look at T cell clonal expansion in alopecia areata. The SALT score, which quantifies the percentage of affected scalp surface area, was used to measure disease severity in treated patients. Biopsies were taken from tofacitinib-treated patients at baseline and again at 4 and 24 weeks into treatment, and several of those patients also had a later scalp biopsy.

In light of the paper, this sample's time point label describes: 20 to 30 weeks on oral tofacitinib. The treatment or condition label on this specimen signifies: oral pan-JAK inhibitor, 5-10 mg twice daily. Peripheral blood and lesional scalp punch biopsies were obtained from patients with alopecia areata. PBMCs were isolated by density centrifugation and stained for CD3, CD4 and CD8, and CD4+ and CD8+ T cells were sorted on a FACSAria. Summary of the overall study and its limitations: Higher clonality and more expanded CD8+ clones were observed in lesional scalp than in normal scalp, particularly in alopecia totalis/universalis, a finding suggestive of antigenic drive. Because the treated cohort was small and had only one nonresponder, larger studies are needed to examine links between baseline CD8+ expansion and response. Scalp clonality and the number of expanded CD8+ clones among the top 100 scalp clones were significantly decreased by tofacitinib. Shared TCR sequences between patients were less evident than in mice, which may be partly attributable to HLA diversity in the patient population. During tofacitinib treatment, many expanded lesional clones stuck around in both scalp and blood, and this persistence may partly explain why relapse happens after treatment is stopped. Unlike mouse skin, which is dominated by gammadelta T cells, normal human skin has resident alphabeta T cells that are also sequenced, and this complicates analysis of the scalp TCR repertoire.

CDR3 length: 12 amino acids, cysteine to phenylalanine. The retained sequence is limited to the CDR3, 36 bases, with the frame set at the first base. The germline V gene gives CDR1 as ENHRY and CDR2 as SYGVKD. The V end gives up 3 bases and the J end 8 bases, leaving 3 bases in the junction not matched to a gene. In the case of this clone: The clone's antigen remains unknown. No much larger clone exists at a distance of one base, and base qualities are not known.

The library was generated by the immunoSEQ multiplex PCR assay. RNA was extracted from all samples and reverse transcribed into cDNA, which served as template for TCR sequencing. First-strand cDNA was synthesized with SuperScript III using a 2:1 mix of oligo-dT and random hexamers. A synthetic immune receptor repertoire was used to measure amplification bias, and any remaining bias was corrected computationally. On the study's bioinformatics: Raw reads were preprocessed for error removal, and CDR3 was defined according to IMGT conventions as running from the conserved cysteine to phenylalanine. Clonality was computed as 1 minus the Shannon entropy, with the entropy normalized by log2 of the number of productive unique TCRs. CD4 or CD8 identity of scalp clones was inferred by cross-referencing scalp TCRbeta sequences with sorted blood CD4 and CD8 repertoires. In its TCRdb copy, this immuneACCESS table keeps in-frame sequences only and misses some clones. Where compared with another copy, unresolved V genes explain less than half of these, and the others have no known cause. The V and J calls and the clone size are those of that table, but D and trimming were determined from the DNA. The sample contains 190,000 or so clones, around 58% of them found a single time. The ten largest clonotypes hold around 12% of the sample.

The sample here was CD8+ T cells sorted from blood, taken at week 24, from a patient treated with tofacitinib. This clonotype was obtained from a human donor with alopecia areata. The rearranged chain carries TRBV10-3 and TRBJ1-1; 7 of the junction bases match TRBD1. The DNA sequence is TGTGCCATCAGTGAAGACAGGGACGAAGCTTTCTTT. This translates into CAISEDRDEAFF.